Sequencing of this T cell receptor (beta chain) was carried out in a study of blood T cell repertoires in COVID-19. Overall study context: In each case, the material was cDNA or gDNA derived from T cells, B-cell-depleted T cells, or PBMCs.

In the source study's methods: Nucleated cell number was recorded as an estimate derived from reference gene primer amplification. The table came from immunoSEQ multiplex PCR; TCRdb's copy has only in-frame clones and leaves some out. V and J calls and clone size are copied from that table; D and trimming were computed from the DNA. The sample carries approximately 220,000 clones, over 85% recorded once. Participant age was roughly 18 to 95 years, and participants resided in roughly 25 US areas. Each participant's cohort was designated according to participant-reported clinical history. With 4 bases clipped from V and 4 bases from J, the junction kept 7 bases outside the gene matches. Germline CDR1 is LNHDA and CDR2 is SQIVND (reference sequence). The CDR3 has 15 residues.

The source material was PBMCs or T cells enriched from blood (not recorded which). This chain links TRBV19 with TRBJ2-1, with 7 bases identical to TRBD2. This sequence was found in a woman under 40 with acute COVID-19. The CDR3 sequence: CASSREGQGYNEQFF. The CDR3 bases are TGTGCCAGTAGTAGGGAGGGGCAGGGATACAATGAGCAGTTCTTC.